The 27 T cell receptor beta chains presented below share a single source sample, sequenced in a study of T-cell memory formation after mild COVID-19. Each CDR3 protein is one row after TCRdb ran MiXCR on the 5' RACE reads. Among roughly 150,000 distinct CDR3 sequences listed, approximately 12% were seen once. The sample taken for sequencing was PBMCs or a T cell subset sorted from them (not recorded which). The receptors here all came from a man younger than 35 who had mild COVID-19 (a few samples of this study predate the infection). Cell type and time point are not known.

This clonotype was seen many times. J is TRBJ2-7 and V is TRBV20-1, with D maybe TRBD1 (6 bases). Germline V gene lookup returns CDR1 DFQATT and CDR2 SNEGSKA (reference sequence). The CDR3 runs to 12 residues. The ends were cut back, 3 bases at V and 4 bases at J, with 10 bases in the middle. CDR3 region: CSARQGQYEQYF. CDR3 nucleotide sequence: TGCAGTGCTAGGCAGGGACAATACGAGCAGTACTTC.

This clonotype was seen a few times. This rearrangement joins TRBV28 to TRBJ1-2; TRBD1 is a possible D gene (5 bases). This CDR3 spans 13 amino acids. Germline V gene lookup returns CDR1 MDHEN and CDR2 SYDVKM. V gave up 3 bases and J gave up 2 bases, with 7 bases separating them. The CDR3 here is CASSFPGNYGYTF. CDR3 bases: TGTGCCAGCAGTTTCCCAGGGAACTATGGCTACACCTTC.

This clonotype has just a few counts. The V gene is TRBV5-1, the J gene TRBJ1-1; TRBD1 aligns across 8 bases. CDR3 length equals 14 residues. Germline V gene lookup returns CDR1 SGHRS and CDR2 YFSETQ. Trimming removed 4 bases from V and 4 bases from J; junction bases left unmatched: 6. The CDR3 reads CASSPDRGVTEAFF. In nucleotides, the CDR3 is TGCGCCAGCAGCCCAGACAGGGGTGTCACTGAAGCTTTCTTT.

In this sample, this clonotype turned up many times. This CDR3 is CASSQDHTSGGTDTQYF. In DNA, the CDR3 is TGCGCCAGCAGCCAAGACCACACTAGCGGGGGGACAGATACGCAGTATTTT. V is TRBV4-1 and J is TRBJ2-3; TRBD2 aligns across 12 bases. Germline assignment: CDR1 MGHRA and CDR2 YSYEKL. With 0 bases clipped from V and 3 bases from J, the junction kept 4 bases outside the gene matches. The CDR3 covers 17 residues.

The CDR3 DNA reads TGCAGTGCAGAGACGACTCCAACCTACGAGCAGTACTTC. The encoded protein is CSAETTPTYEQYF. The chain links TRBV20-1 to TRBJ2-7; D unclear. V was trimmed by 6 bases and J by 2 bases, leaving 14 bases between them. Per the germline V gene, CDR1 is DFQATT and CDR2 is SNEGSKA (reference sequence). This CDR3 has 13 amino acids.

The chain joins TRBV20-1 to TRBJ1-1; D may be TRBD1 (6 bases). Between the trimmed V and J ends, which lost 2 bases and 0 bases, there was a span of 19 bases. This CDR3 has 17 residues. Germline V lookup: CDR1 DFQATT, CDR2 SNEGSKA (reference sequence). The CDR3 nucleotides read TGCAGTGCTAGATTCCCCGGCAGGGGAAGAGTGAACACTGAAGCTTTCTTT. It yields the protein CSARFPGRGRVNTEAFF.

This sequence joins TRBV11-2 and TRBJ2-5, with D unresolved. Trimming removed 1 base at V and 7 bases at J, with 7 bases between. This CDR3 is built from 12 residues. Germline V gene data show CDR1 as SGHAT and CDR2 as FQNNGV. CDR3 region: CASSLGGGTQYF. Written as DNA, the CDR3 is TGTGCCAGCAGCTTAGGCGGCGGGACCCAGTACTTC.

The chain has TRBV10-3 and TRBJ1-1, with D possibly TRBD1 on 5 matching bases. V shed 5 bases and J shed 3 bases, with 13 bases lying between them. Germline V gene data show CDR1 as ENHRY and CDR2 as SYGVKD. The CDR3 is 14 amino acids. The CDR3 protein is CAISKTGGDTEAFF. The CDR3 DNA follows: TGTGCCATCAGTAAAACAGGAGGTGACACTGAAGCTTTCTTT.

J is TRBJ2-7 and V is TRBV27, with TRBD1 matching over 8 bases. The CDR3 has 16 amino acids. Germline values: CDR1 MNHEY, CDR2 SMNVEV (reference sequence). The V segment lost 3 bases and the J segment 3 bases; nucleotides outside the gene matches: 10. CDR3 bases: TGTGCCAGCAGTTTGCGGCAGGGGGCGCGAAACTACGAGCAGTACTTC. As protein: CASSLRQGARNYEQYF.

This clonotype occurred many times. This sequence joins TRBV6-2 or TRBV6-3 and TRBJ1-5, with D hard to call. The CDR3 runs 13 residues. Trimming removed 8 bases at V and 4 bases at J, with 12 bases between. Germline CDR1 MNHEY, CDR2 SVGEGT. This CDR3 reads CASRAGLNQPQHF. CDR3 nucleotides: TGTGCCAGCCGGGCGGGATTGAATCAGCCCCAGCATTTT.

This clonotype was counted a few times. This chain joins TRBV29-1 and TRBJ1-1; D remains unclear. The CDR3 has 14 residues. Trimming cost V 6 bases and J 4 bases, with 18 bases left between them. From germline, CDR1 is SQVTM and CDR2 ANQGSEA. The CDR3 sequence: CSVSPIGRSTEAFF. For the CDR3, the DNA is TGCAGCGTAAGTCCGATTGGCAGGAGCACTGAAGCTTTCTTT.

This clonotype occurred a few times. This chain uses TRBV7-8 with TRBJ2-1; D is perhaps TRBD1 (6 bases). Trimming left V 3 bases short and J 6 bases short, with 9 bases between. This CDR3 region has 13 residues. CDR1 SGHVS and CDR2 FQNEAQ come from the germline V gene. For the CDR3, the DNA is TGTGCCAGCAGCTTTACAGGGTCCAATGAGCAGTTCTTC. Protein product: CASSFTGSNEQFF.

There are a few counts of this clonotype. The gene calls are TRBV6-5 and TRBJ2-2; D tentatively reads TRBD1 or TRBD2 (6 bases each). Germline V gives CDR1 MNHEY, CDR2 SVGAGI. Trimming left V 6 bases short and J 3 bases short, with 11 bases between. The CDR3 consists of 14 residues. The CDR3 DNA reads TGTGCCAGCAGACGACGGGGGCACACCGGGGAGCTGTTTTTT. This codes for CASRRRGHTGELFF.

This sequence joins TRBV14 and TRBJ2-5, with 9 bases aligning to TRBD1. The CDR3 extends over 16 amino acids. Germline trimming cut 2 bases from V and 4 bases from J; bases unmatched to any gene: 8. Germline values: CDR1 SGHDN, CDR2 FVKESK. CDR3 sequence (DNA): TGTGCCAGCAGCCAAACCGGGACAGGGCTCCGAGAGACCCAGTACTTC. It encodes CASSQTGTGLRETQYF.

This clonotype was found a few times. The V and J genes are TRBV2 and TRBJ2-2; 9 positions match TRBD1. CDR3 length: 17 amino acids. The germline V gene has CDR1 SNHLY and CDR2 FYNNEI. Germline trimming cut 4 bases from V and 3 bases from J; bases unmatched to any gene: 9. The CDR3 loop is CASSVPPGQGYTGELFF. In DNA, the CDR3 is TGTGCCAGCAGTGTACCACCGGGACAGGGTTACACCGGGGAGCTGTTTTTT.

This clonotype was detected a few times. The chain employs TRBV28 and TRBJ1-3; 9 bases are shared with TRBD1. CDR3 length: 15 residues. Germline V gene data show CDR1 as MDHEN and CDR2 as SYDVKM. V lost 4 bases, J lost 3 bases, and 4 bases stayed unmatched. Written as DNA, the CDR3 is TGTGCCAGCAGTTCACCGGGACAGGGTGGAAACACCATATATTTT. Translated: CASSSPGQGGNTIYF. The variable domain in full, with the rest retrieved from reference TRBV28 and TRBJ1-3, is DVKVTQSSRYLVKRTGEKVFLECVQDMDHENMFWYRQDPGLGLRLIYFSYDVKMKEKGDIPEGYSVSREKKERFSLILESASTNQTSMYLCASSSPGQGGNTIYFGEGSWLTVV.

The CDR3 sequence is CATSKWTEKNEQFF. The CDR3 DNA is TGTGCCACCAGTAAGTGGACAGAGAAAAATGAGCAGTTCTTC. V and J are TRBV24-1 and TRBJ2-1; the D gene is possibly TRBD1 (6 bases). The germline CDR1 and CDR2 sequences are KGHDR and SFDVKD. The CDR3 spans 14 residues. V dropped 6 bases and J dropped 7 bases, with 15 bases sitting between them.

V usage is TRBV4-3 and J usage is TRBJ1-5, with no clear D. The germline V gene has CDR1 LGHNA and CDR2 YSLEER. The CDR3 consists of 15 residues. Trimming shortened V by 3 bases and J by 2 bases, and 11 bases separated the two germline ends. Here the CDR3 reads CASSQDLRGNQPQHF. The CDR3, as DNA: TGCGCCAGCAGCCAGGACCTCCGGGGCAATCAGCCCCAGCATTTT.

A few counts support this clonotype. This chain connects TRBV2 to TRBJ1-1; no firm D call. The CDR3 has 13 amino acids. Trimming pared 4 bases from V and 1 base from J, leaving 7 bases between. Germline V gene sequence: CDR1 SNHLY, CDR2 FYNNEI. CDR3 sequence reads: CASSGLENTEAFF. In nucleotides, the CDR3 is TGTGCCAGCAGTGGATTAGAGAACACTGAAGCTTTCTTT.

This clonotype occurred a few times. This chain links TRBV3-1 with TRBJ1-1; D not resolved. Germline V gene data show CDR1 as LGHDT and CDR2 as YNNKEL (reference sequence). CDR3 size: 15 residues. V was trimmed by 3 bases and J by 5 bases, leaving 16 bases between them. Here the CDR3 DNA reads TGTGCCAGCAGCCACCTCTCGAGTGTGAGGACTGAAGCTTTCTTT. Amino acids: CASSHLSSVRTEAFF. Together with reference TRBV3-1 and TRBJ1-1, the CDR3 gives the full variable domain: DTAVSQTPKYLVTQMGNDKSIKCEQNLGHDTMYWYKQDSKKFLKIMFSYNNKELIINETVPNRFSPKSPDKAHLNLHINSLELGDSAVYFCASSHLSSVRTEAFFGQGTRLTVV.

The chain is built from TRBV9 and TRBJ2-7; 8 bases fit TRBD2. The CDR3 runs to 13 residues. Germline CDR1 SGDLS, CDR2 YYNGEE. V lost 0 bases, J lost 9 bases, and 5 bases stayed unmatched. The CDR3 sequence: CASSVGSGAPQYF. CDR3 nucleotides: TGTGCCAGCAGCGTAGGTAGCGGGGCGCCGCAGTACTTC.

The chain couples TRBV7-9 to TRBJ1-2; D may be TRBD1 (5 bases). The germline V gene has CDR1 SEHNR and CDR2 FQNEAQ (reference sequence). This CDR3 region has 14 residues. With 6 bases removed from V and 0 bases from J, the gap between germline ends came to 11 bases. The CDR3 here is CASSHRQSNYGYTF. The CDR3 region has the DNA TGTGCCAGCAGTCATCGACAGTCTAACTATGGCTACACCTTC.

V and J are TRBV5-1 and TRBJ1-6, with D perhaps TRBD1 (5 bases). The V end lost 3 bases, the J end lost 7 bases, and 14 bases lay between the germline ends. The CDR3 is made up of 15 amino acids. CDR1 and CDR2 from the germline V gene are SGHRS and YFSETQ. The CDR3 loop reads CASSSLGVDNSPLHF. CDR3 DNA sequence: TGCGCCAGCAGCTCCCTAGGGGTGGACAATTCACCCCTCCACTTT.

The CDR3 sequence is CASSPATEGQPQHF. In nucleotides, the CDR3 is TGTGCCAGCTCCCCCGCGACAGAAGGTCAGCCCCAGCATTTT. The J gene is TRBJ1-5, the V gene TRBV18; D is perhaps TRBD1 (5 bases). The V gene's germline CDR1 is KGHSH and CDR2 LQKENI. The CDR3 spans 14 residues. Trimming removed 6 bases from V and 6 bases from J, with 15 bases in between.

The chain joins TRBV27 to TRBJ1-6; no definite D call. The germline V gene has CDR1 MNHEY and CDR2 SMNVEV (reference sequence). The V and J ends lost 2 bases and 7 bases respectively, with 6 bases between them. This CDR3 has 13 amino acids. The CDR3 region is CASSLVRNSPLHF. CDR3 sequence (DNA): TGTGCCAGCAGTTTAGTCAGAAATTCACCCCTCCACTTT.

This chain uses TRBV2 with TRBJ2-7; no reliable D call. CDR3 length: 12 amino acids. The germline CDR1 and CDR2 sequences are SNHLY and FYNNEI. Trimming removed 0 bases from V and 5 bases from J, with 5 bases in between. CDR3 DNA sequence: TGTGCCAGCAGTGAAGCTCGGCACGAGCAGTACGTC. This sequence encodes CASSEARHEQYV.

Concerning this clonotype: The germline gene is not matched at one end of the junction; a read error may be the cause. The rearrangement joins TRBV5-1 to TRBJ1-1; D uncertain. Germline V CDR1 and CDR2: SGHRS, YFSETQ. This CDR3 is built from 13 residues. The DNA for the CDR3 is TGCGCCAGCAGACAGCCGCCGAACACTGAAGCCTTCTTT. It is translated as CASRQPPNTEAFF.